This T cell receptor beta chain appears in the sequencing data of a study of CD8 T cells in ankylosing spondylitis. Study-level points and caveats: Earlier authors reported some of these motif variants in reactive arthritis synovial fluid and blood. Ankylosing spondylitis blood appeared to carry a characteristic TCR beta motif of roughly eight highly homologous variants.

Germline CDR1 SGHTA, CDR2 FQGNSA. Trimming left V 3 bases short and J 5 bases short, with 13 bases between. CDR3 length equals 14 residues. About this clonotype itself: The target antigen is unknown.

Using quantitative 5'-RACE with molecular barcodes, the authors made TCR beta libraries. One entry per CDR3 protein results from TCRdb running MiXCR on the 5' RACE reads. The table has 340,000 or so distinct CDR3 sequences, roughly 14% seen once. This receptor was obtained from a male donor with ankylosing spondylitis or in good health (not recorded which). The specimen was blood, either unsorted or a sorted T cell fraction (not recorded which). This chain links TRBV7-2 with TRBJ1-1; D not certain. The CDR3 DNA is TGTGCCAGCAGCTTTACCCAGGCGGGAACTGAAGCTTTCTTT. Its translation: CASSFTQAGTEAFF.